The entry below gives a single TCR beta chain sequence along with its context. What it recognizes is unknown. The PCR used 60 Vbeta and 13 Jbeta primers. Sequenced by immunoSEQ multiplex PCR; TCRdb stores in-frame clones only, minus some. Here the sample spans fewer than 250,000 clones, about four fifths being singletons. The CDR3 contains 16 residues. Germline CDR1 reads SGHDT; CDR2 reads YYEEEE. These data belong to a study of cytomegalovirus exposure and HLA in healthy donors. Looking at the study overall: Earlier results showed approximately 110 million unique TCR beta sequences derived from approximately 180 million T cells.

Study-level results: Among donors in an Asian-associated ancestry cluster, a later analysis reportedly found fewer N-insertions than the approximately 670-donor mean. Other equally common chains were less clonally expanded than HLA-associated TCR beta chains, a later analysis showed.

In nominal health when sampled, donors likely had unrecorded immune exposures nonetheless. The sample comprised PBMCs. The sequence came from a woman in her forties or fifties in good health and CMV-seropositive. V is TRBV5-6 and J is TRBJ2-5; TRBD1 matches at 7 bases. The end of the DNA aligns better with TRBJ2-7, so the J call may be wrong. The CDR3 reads CASSTDREYLSYEQYF. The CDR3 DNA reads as TGTGCCAGCAGCACCGACAGGGAATACCTCTCCTACGAGCAGTACTTC.